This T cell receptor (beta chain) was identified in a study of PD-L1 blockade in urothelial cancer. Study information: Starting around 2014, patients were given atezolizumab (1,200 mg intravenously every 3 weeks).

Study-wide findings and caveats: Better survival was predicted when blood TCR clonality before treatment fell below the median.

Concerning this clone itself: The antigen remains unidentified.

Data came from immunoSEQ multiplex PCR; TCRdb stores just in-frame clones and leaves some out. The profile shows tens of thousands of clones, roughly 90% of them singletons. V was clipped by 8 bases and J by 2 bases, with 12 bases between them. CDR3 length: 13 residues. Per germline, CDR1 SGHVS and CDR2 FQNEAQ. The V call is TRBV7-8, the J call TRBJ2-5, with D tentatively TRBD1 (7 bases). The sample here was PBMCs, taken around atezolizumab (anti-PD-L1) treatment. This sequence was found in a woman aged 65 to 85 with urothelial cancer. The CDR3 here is CASGGTEQETQYF. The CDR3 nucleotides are TGTGCCAGCGGCGGGACAGAGCAAGAGACCCAGTACTTC. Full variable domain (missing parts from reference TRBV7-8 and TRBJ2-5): GAGVSQSPRYKVAKRGQDVALRCDPISGHVSLFWYQQALGQGPEFLTYFQNEAQLDKSGLPSDRFFAERPEGSVSTLKIQRTQQEDSAVYLCASGGTEQETQYFGPGTRLLVL.